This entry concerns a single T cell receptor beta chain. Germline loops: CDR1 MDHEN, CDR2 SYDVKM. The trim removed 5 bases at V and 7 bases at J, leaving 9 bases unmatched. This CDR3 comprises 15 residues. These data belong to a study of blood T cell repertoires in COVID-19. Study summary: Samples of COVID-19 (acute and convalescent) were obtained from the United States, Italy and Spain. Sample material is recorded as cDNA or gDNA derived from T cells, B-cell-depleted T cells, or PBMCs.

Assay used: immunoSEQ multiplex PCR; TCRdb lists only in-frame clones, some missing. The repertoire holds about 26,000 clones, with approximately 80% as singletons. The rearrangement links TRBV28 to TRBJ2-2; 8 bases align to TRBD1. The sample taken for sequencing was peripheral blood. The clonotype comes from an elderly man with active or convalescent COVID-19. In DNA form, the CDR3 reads TGTGCCAGCAGTACCTCAGGGGGCGGGGACGGGGAGCTGTTTTTT. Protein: CASSTSGGGDGELFF.